This T cell receptor beta chain appears in the sequencing data of a study of T cell responses to AZD1222 COVID-19 vaccine. On the study more broadly: Second doses that came at about 4 or about 12 weeks were put together. Study-wide findings and caveats: Vaccine-related CD4 TCRs covered spike, predominating at 160-218 and 743-854.

CDR1 and CDR2 from the germline V gene are MGHDK and SYGVNS. The CDR3 consists of 13 residues. With 3 bases removed from V and 3 bases from J, the gap between germline ends came to 8 bases. Here immunoSEQ multiplex PCR was the method, and the copy in TCRdb shows in-frame clones only, minus some. The table records some 130,000 clones, about nine tenths of them present only once. In regard to this clone: Its antigen remains unidentified.

The clonotype originates from an adult in good health. Sequencing used peripheral blood, obtained on day 0 of AZD1222 vaccination. The V call is TRBV25-1, the J call TRBJ1-2, with D unresolved. CDR3: CASSEYRDYGYTF. The CDR3 DNA sequence: TGTGCCAGCAGTGAGTACAGAGACTATGGCTACACCTTC.